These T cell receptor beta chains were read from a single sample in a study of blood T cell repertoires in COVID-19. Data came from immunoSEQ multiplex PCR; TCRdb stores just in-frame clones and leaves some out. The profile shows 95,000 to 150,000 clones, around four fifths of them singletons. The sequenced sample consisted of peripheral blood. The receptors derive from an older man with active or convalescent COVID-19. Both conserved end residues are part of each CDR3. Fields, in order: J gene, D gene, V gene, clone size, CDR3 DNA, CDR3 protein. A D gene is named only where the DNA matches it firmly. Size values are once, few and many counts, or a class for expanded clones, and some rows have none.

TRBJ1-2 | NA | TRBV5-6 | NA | TGTGCCAGCAGCTTAAGAGAATATGGCTACACCTTC | CASSLREYGYTF
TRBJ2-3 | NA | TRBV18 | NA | TGTGCCAGCTCACCATCGGCGGCAAGCACAGATACGCAGTATTTT | CASSPSAASTDTQYF
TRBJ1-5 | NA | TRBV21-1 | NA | TGTGCCAGCACTCAAAGTTTGAGGGTTCAGCCCCAGCATTTT | CASTQSLRVQPQHF
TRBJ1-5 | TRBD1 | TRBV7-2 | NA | TGTGCCAGCAGCCGCTGGGGACAGGGCAATCAGCCCCAGCATTTT | CASSRWGQGNQPQHF
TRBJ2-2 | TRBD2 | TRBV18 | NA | TGTGCCAGCTCACTTGGACTAGCGGCGAACACCGGGGAGCTGTTTTTT | CASSLGLAANTGELFF
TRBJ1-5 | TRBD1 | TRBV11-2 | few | TGTGCCAGCAGCCCAGGGGGAGGTCGTCAGCCCCAGCATTTT | CASSPGGGRQPQHF
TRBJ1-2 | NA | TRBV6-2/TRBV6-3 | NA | TGTGCCAGCAGTTACCCCCCGAGGGACTATGGCTACACCTTC | CASSYPPRDYGYTF
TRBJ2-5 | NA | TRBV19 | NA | TGTGCCAGTAGTATTCGGACAGAAGGGGGAGAGACCCAGTACTTC | CASSIRTEGGETQYF
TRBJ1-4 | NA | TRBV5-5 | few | TGTGCCAGCAGAAATACAGGCTCACGGGGGACTAATGAAAAACTGTTTTTT | CASRNTGSRGTNEKLFF
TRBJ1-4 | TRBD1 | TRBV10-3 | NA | TGTGCCATCGGGGACAGGGGCAATGAAAAACTGTTTTTT | CAIGDRGNEKLFF
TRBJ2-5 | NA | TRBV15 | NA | TGTGCCACCAGCAGAGATCCGGGGGTTATGGGGCTGCAAGAGACCCAGTACTTC | CATSRDPGVMGLQETQYF